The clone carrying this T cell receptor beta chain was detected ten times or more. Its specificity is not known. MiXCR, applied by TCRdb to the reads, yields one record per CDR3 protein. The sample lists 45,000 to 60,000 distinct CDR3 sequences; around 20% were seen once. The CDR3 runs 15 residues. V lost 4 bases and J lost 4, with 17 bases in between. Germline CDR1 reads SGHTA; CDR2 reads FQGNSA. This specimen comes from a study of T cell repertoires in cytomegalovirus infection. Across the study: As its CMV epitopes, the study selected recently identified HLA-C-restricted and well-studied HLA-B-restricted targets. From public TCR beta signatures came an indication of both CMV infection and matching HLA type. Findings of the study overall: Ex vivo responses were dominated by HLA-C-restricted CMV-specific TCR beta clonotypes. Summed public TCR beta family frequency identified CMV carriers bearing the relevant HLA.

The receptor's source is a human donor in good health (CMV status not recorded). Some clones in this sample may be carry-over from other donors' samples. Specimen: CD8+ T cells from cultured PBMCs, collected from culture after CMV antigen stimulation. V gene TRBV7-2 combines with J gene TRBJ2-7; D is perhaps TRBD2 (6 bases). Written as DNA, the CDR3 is TGTGCCAGCAGCTCACTAGCTAGCGCTATGTACGAGCAGTACTTC. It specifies CASSSLASAMYEQYF.